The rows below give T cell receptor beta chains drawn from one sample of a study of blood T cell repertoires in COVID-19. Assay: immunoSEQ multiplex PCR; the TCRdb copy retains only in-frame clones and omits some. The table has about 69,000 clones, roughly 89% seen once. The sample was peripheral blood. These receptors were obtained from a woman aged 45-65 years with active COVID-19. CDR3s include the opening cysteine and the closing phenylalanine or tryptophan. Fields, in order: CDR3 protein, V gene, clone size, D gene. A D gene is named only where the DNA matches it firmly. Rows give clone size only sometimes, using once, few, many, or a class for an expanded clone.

CDR3aa: CASSILTGSPGYTF
v_gene: TRBV19
abundance: NA
d_gene: TRBD1

CDR3aa: CASSSPLGQGAGYTF
v_gene: TRBV19
abundance: NA
d_gene: TRBD1

CDR3aa: CASSESGPSGFYNEQFF
v_gene: TRBV25-1
abundance: NA
d_gene: TRBD2

CDR3aa: CASNGGLNQPQHF
v_gene: TRBV28
abundance: NA
d_gene: NA

CDR3aa: CSVVARAYEQYF
v_gene: TRBV29-1
abundance: NA
d_gene: NA

CDR3aa: CASSATGGGQPQHF
v_gene: TRBV19
abundance: NA
d_gene: TRBD1

CDR3aa: CATQLGRAIGTDTQYF
v_gene: TRBV15
abundance: once
d_gene: TRBD2

CDR3aa: CASSPPSSGSAFGQYF
v_gene: TRBV18
abundance: NA
d_gene: TRBD2

CDR3aa: CASSSSSGGLQPQHF
v_gene: TRBV7-6
abundance: NA
d_gene: TRBD1

CDR3aa: CASGRTGGRDTQYF
v_gene: TRBV19
abundance: NA
d_gene: TRBD1

CDR3aa: CASSWARASGNTGELFF
v_gene: TRBV19
abundance: NA
d_gene: TRBD2

CDR3aa: CASKGLQGSGYTF
v_gene: TRBV4-1
abundance: NA
d_gene: NA

CDR3aa: CASSQAEGSEKLFF
v_gene: TRBV3-1/TRBV3-2
abundance: few
d_gene: NA

CDR3aa: CASSDRGSGSHNEQFF
v_gene: TRBV10-1
abundance: few
d_gene: TRBD2

CDR3aa: CASSLALEGAGELFF
v_gene: TRBV11-1
abundance: NA
d_gene: NA

CDR3aa: CAWSARRVDTEAFF
v_gene: TRBV30
abundance: NA
d_gene: NA

CDR3aa: CASSLRGTANTEAFF
v_gene: TRBV28
abundance: NA
d_gene: TRBD1

CDR3aa: CASSTGLAVVSYEQYF
v_gene: TRBV5-1
abundance: NA
d_gene: TRBD2

CDR3aa: CASGLSGGGQPQHF
v_gene: TRBV12-5
abundance: NA
d_gene: TRBD1

CDR3aa: CASSLFAGTVFTF
v_gene: TRBV12-3/TRBV12-4
abundance: NA
d_gene: TRBD1

CDR3aa: CASTSNMRGSGTEAFF
v_gene: TRBV27
abundance: NA
d_gene: NA

CDR3aa: CAWSGDRGLGNEQFF
v_gene: TRBV30
abundance: NA
d_gene: TRBD1

CDR3aa: CASSATRVTGFF
v_gene: TRBV6-2/TRBV6-3
abundance: NA
d_gene: NA

CDR3aa: CASSADSSSGNTIYF
v_gene: TRBV2
abundance: NA
d_gene: NA

CDR3aa: CASSASERPYNSPLHF
v_gene: TRBV9
abundance: NA
d_gene: NA

CDR3aa: CASSSPLVRKTQYF
v_gene: TRBV13
abundance: once
d_gene: NA

CDR3aa: CSARKGQGLAASYNEQFF
v_gene: TRBV29-1
abundance: NA
d_gene: TRBD1

CDR3aa: CASSVGQASGNTIYF
v_gene: TRBV5-8
abundance: NA
d_gene: TRBD1

CDR3aa: CASSKEASGRREFF
v_gene: TRBV21-1
abundance: NA
d_gene: NA

CDR3aa: CASSGKGQGFLAASGYF
v_gene: TRBV5-6
abundance: few
d_gene: TRBD1

CDR3aa: CASRLGLAGAYSYNEQFF
v_gene: TRBV19
abundance: NA
d_gene: TRBD2

CDR3aa: CASRRDREGDNEAFF
v_gene: TRBV5-1
abundance: NA
d_gene: TRBD1

CDR3aa: CASSVSQGTGANEKLFF
v_gene: TRBV2
abundance: NA
d_gene: NA

CDR3aa: CASSSFASGSSYEQYF
v_gene: TRBV28
abundance: NA
d_gene: TRBD2

CDR3aa: CSVSSGTANEKLFF
v_gene: TRBV29-1
abundance: NA
d_gene: TRBD1

CDR3aa: CASSSPGGYGYTF
v_gene: TRBV5-4
abundance: NA
d_gene: NA

CDR3aa: CASSMARTSGSHEQYF
v_gene: TRBV19
abundance: NA
d_gene: TRBD2

CDR3aa: CASRTLAGSEQYF
v_gene: TRBV6-5
abundance: NA
d_gene: TRBD2

CDR3aa: CASSLSRTGSNQPQHF
v_gene: TRBV27
abundance: NA
d_gene: TRBD1

CDR3aa: CASSPGTGGTTEAFF
v_gene: TRBV6-5
abundance: NA
d_gene: TRBD1

CDR3aa: CSVRRGLAGDEQFF
v_gene: TRBV29-1
abundance: once
d_gene: TRBD2

CDR3aa: CASSGRKTGRNTEAFF
v_gene: TRBV9
abundance: NA
d_gene: TRBD1

CDR3aa: CASSLALTGNTEAFF
v_gene: TRBV7-6
abundance: NA
d_gene: NA

CDR3aa: CASRTGGTEAFF
v_gene: TRBV28
abundance: NA
d_gene: TRBD1

CDR3aa: CASSISGSMNSYEQYF
v_gene: TRBV19
abundance: NA
d_gene: NA

CDR3aa: CAWSGTSGHNEQFF
v_gene: TRBV30
abundance: NA
d_gene: TRBD2

CDR3aa: CASSSLPAGLAAYNEQFF
v_gene: TRBV6-2/TRBV6-3
abundance: NA
d_gene: TRBD2

CDR3aa: CASSLDRGPYEQYF
v_gene: TRBV11-2
abundance: NA
d_gene: NA

CDR3aa: CASSLEGPEGEQYF
v_gene: TRBV27
abundance: NA
d_gene: NA

CDR3aa: CASSSSGQGTSPLHF
v_gene: TRBV11-2
abundance: NA
d_gene: TRBD1